This T cell receptor beta chain was found in a study of blood T cell repertoires in COVID-19. About the research overall: Italy, Spain and the United States were the sources of the convalescent and acute COVID-19 samples.

The data were produced by immunoSEQ multiplex PCR, yet TCRdb's version contains in-frame clones alone and is incomplete. The sample has approximately 440,000 clones; roughly 91% are singletons. CDR3 length equals 15 residues. The V gene's germline CDR1 is KGHSH and CDR2 LQKENI. V was pared by 5 bases and J by 7 bases, with 8 bases of the junction left unmatched. Input material: PBMCs or T cells enriched from blood (not recorded which). The receptor's source is a man aged 18 to 29 who had recovered from COVID-19. The V call is TRBV18, the J call TRBJ1-4; TRBD1 aligns across 9 bases. The CDR3 here is CASSWTGTGLEKLFF. The CDR3 DNA sequence: TGTGCCAGCTCATGGACCGGGACAGGGCTTGAAAAACTGTTTTTT.